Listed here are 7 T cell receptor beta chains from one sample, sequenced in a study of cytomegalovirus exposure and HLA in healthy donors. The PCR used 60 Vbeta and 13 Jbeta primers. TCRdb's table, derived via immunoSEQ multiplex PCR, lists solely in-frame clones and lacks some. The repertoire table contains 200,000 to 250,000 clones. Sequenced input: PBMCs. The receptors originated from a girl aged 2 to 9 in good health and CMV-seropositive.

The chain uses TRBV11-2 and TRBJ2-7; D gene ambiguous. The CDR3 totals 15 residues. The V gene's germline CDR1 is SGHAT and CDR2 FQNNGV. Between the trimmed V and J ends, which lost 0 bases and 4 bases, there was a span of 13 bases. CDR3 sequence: CASSLDHQIGYEQYF. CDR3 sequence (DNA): TGTGCCAGCAGCTTAGATCACCAGATCGGGTACGAGCAGTACTTC.

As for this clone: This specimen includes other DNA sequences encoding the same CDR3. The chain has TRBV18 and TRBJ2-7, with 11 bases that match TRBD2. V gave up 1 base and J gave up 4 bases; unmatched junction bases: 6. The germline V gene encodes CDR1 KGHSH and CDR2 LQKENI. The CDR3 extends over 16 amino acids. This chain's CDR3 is CASSPRSSGRTYEQYF. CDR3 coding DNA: TGTGCCAGCTCACCACGGTCTAGCGGGAGGACGTACGAGCAGTACTTC.

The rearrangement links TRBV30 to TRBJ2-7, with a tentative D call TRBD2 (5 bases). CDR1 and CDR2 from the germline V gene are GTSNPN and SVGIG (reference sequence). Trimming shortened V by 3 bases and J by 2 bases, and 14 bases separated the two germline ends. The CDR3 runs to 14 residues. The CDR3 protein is CAWRPDSLPYEQYF. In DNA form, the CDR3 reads TGTGCCTGGAGACCGGACTCCTTGCCCTACGAGCAGTACTTC.

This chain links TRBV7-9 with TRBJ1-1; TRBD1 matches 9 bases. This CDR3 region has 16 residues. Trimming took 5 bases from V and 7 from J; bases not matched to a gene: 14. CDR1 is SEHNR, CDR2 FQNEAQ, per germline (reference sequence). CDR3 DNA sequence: TGTGCCAGCAGCCCGCGGGTCCGGACAGGGGCCAATGAAGCTTTCTTT. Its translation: CASSPRVRTGANEAFF.

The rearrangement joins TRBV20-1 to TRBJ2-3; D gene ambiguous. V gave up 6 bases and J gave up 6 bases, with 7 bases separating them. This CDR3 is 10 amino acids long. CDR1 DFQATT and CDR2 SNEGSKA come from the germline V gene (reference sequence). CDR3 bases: TGCAGTGCCGCGTGGGATACGCAGTATTTT. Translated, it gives CSAAWDTQYF.

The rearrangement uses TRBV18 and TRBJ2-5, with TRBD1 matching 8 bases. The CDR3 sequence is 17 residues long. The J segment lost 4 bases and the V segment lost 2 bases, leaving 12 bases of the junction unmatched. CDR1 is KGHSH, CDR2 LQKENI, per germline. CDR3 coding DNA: TGTGCCAGCTCACCAAAGGCCCAGGGGGCACGGAGAGAGACCCAGTACTTC. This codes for CASSPKAQGARRETQYF.

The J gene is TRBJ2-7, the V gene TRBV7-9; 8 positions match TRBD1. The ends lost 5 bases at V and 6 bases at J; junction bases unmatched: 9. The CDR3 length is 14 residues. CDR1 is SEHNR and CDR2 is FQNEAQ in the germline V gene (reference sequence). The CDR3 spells CASSDSGQAGEQYF. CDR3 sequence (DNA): TGTGCCAGCAGCGACTCGGGACAGGCGGGCGAGCAGTACTTC.